This record concerns one T cell receptor (beta chain) sequence. This sample stems from a study of blood T cell repertoires in COVID-19. Generated by immunoSEQ multiplex PCR, the TCRdb table keeps only in-frame clones and is missing some. The sample yields under 60,000 clones, about 83% seen once. Germline V gene lookup returns CDR1 LNHDA and CDR2 SQIVND (reference sequence). CDR3 length equals 12 residues. J was trimmed by 8 bases and V by 5 bases; bases with no gene match: 5. Specimen: peripheral blood. The rearrangement joins TRBV19 to TRBJ1-2; 7 bases align to TRBD1. This clonotype was sampled from a human donor in a cohort sampled during active COVID-19. CDR3: CASSGPGGGYTF. Here the CDR3 DNA reads TGTGCCAGTAGTGGACCAGGGGGAGGCTACACCTTC.